One and the same sample provided the 21 T cell receptor beta chains below, sequenced in a study of beta chain features in type 1 diabetes. Sequencing targeted expressed TCRB transcripts, as all isolated RNA had been reverse transcribed. Clones were sequenced by immunoSEQ multiplex PCR, and TCRdb holds only the in-frame ones, with some missing. The data show 350,000 to 450,000 clones, 14% seen once. What was sequenced was naive CD4+ T cells from blood. The source of these receptors is a man under 40 in good health.

About this clone itself: Compared with germline, one end of the junction differs, possibly owing to a read error. The V call is TRBV7-7, the J call TRBJ2-1; 13 bases align to TRBD2. Germline CDR1 is SSHAT and CDR2 is FNYEAQ (reference sequence). The CDR3 is 15 residues long. The CDR3: CASSTLAGGREEQFF. The CDR3 DNA follows: TGTGCTAGCAGCACACTAGCGGGAGGGAGGGAGGAGCAGTTCTTC.

There are a few counts of this clone. Other DNA sequences in this specimen translate into the identical CDR3. The chain uses TRBV30 and TRBJ1-5; no clear D gene. Per germline, CDR1 GTSNPN and CDR2 SVGIG (reference sequence). The V gene lost 1 base and the J gene lost 1 base, with 8 bases spanning the gap. This CDR3 is built from 14 residues. The CDR3 nucleotides read TGTGCCTGGAGTGAGGGCACCAGCAATCAGCCCCAGCATTTT. This codes for CAWSEGTSNQPQHF.

This clone was picked up a small number of times. The chain is built from TRBV9 and TRBJ2-5; TRBD2 agrees at 12 bases. CDR3 length equals 15 residues. Losses at the gene ends were 2 bases for V and 5 bases for J; bases not matched to a gene: 4. Germline V gene data show CDR1 as SGDLS and CDR2 as YYNGEE. The CDR3 region has the DNA TGTGCCAGCAGCGTGACTAGCGGGAGTAGGGAGACCCAGTACTTC. Translating gives CASSVTSGSRETQYF.

The V gene is TRBV9, the J gene TRBJ1-2; TRBD1 might be the D (5 bases). The V gene lost 0 bases and the J gene lost 4 bases, with 7 bases spanning the gap. CDR1 and CDR2 (germline): SGDLS, YYNGEE. This CDR3 is 13 amino acids long. The DNA for the CDR3 is TGTGCCAGCAGCGTAGAGGACACCTATGGCTACACCTTC. Amino acids: CASSVEDTYGYTF.

The genes are TRBV2 and TRBJ2-4; 12 positions match TRBD1. Germline V gene lookup returns CDR1 SNHLY and CDR2 FYNNEI. This CDR3 is 16 amino acids long. Unmatched junction bases numbered 13, after V lost 8 bases and J lost 8 bases. The CDR3 here is CASHLPGQGAMDIQYF. CDR3 nucleotides: TGTGCCAGCCACCTGCCGGGACAGGGGGCGATGGACATTCAGTACTTC. The whole variable domain, remainder taken from reference TRBV2 and TRBJ2-4, is EPEVTQTPSHQVTQMGQEVILRCVPISNHLYFYWYRQILGQKVEFLVSFYNNEISEKSEIFDDQFSVERPDGSNFTLKIRSTKLEDSAMYFCASHLPGQGAMDIQYFGAGTRLSVL.

This clone was detected only a few times. CDR3 coding DNA: TGTGCCAGCAGTGCCTCTAGCGGGGGGGCCAAAGAGACCCAGTACTTC. Its protein is CASSASSGGAKETQYF. V gene TRBV2 combines with J gene TRBJ2-5, with 12 bases matching TRBD2. Losses at the gene ends were 4 bases for V and 3 bases for J; bases not matched to a gene: 6. CDR3 size: 16 residues. CDR1 is SNHLY, CDR2 FYNNEI, per germline.

J is TRBJ1-2 and V is TRBV29-1; a possible D gene is TRBD1 (5 bases). Deletions cut 4 bases from V and 6 bases from J, with 12 bases between. This CDR3 contains 12 residues. CDR1 is SQVTM, CDR2 ANQGSEA, per germline. The CDR3 protein is CSVVTAPDGYTF. CDR3 nucleotide sequence: TGCAGCGTTGTGACAGCCCCCGATGGCTACACCTTC.

V usage is TRBV7-9 and J usage is TRBJ2-5; D may match TRBD1 or TRBD2 (6 bases each). The CDR3 has 15 amino acids. V was pared by 5 bases and J by 3 bases, with 16 bases between. CDR1 is SEHNR and CDR2 is FQNEAQ in the germline V gene (reference sequence). The CDR3 region is CASSPRGLWKETQYF. DNA of the CDR3: TGTGCCAGCAGCCCACGGGGGCTGTGGAAAGAGACCCAGTACTTC.

This chain links TRBV9 with TRBJ1-6, with 9 bases that match TRBD1. The ends lost 3 bases at V and 7 bases at J; junction bases unmatched: 8. CDR3 length: 16 residues. Germline values: CDR1 SGDLS, CDR2 YYNGEE. The CDR3 DNA sequence: TGTGCCAGCAGCGCCCAACGGGACAGGGCAAATTCACCCCTCCACTTT. Its protein product is CASSAQRDRANSPLHF.

The chain joins TRBV5-4 to TRBJ1-2; D perhaps matches TRBD1 (5 bases). The CDR3 has 14 residues. Germline V gene lookup returns CDR1 SGHNT and CDR2 YYREEE (reference sequence). V lost 0 bases and J lost 2, with 8 bases in between. The DNA for the CDR3 is TGTGCCAGCAGCTTGGCCCGACAGAACTATGGCTACACCTTC. Translated: CASSLARQNYGYTF.

Only a few counts were recorded for this clone. CDR3 sequence reads: CASTPGGPGDTQYF. The CDR3 DNA reads as TGTGCCAGCACTCCGGGAGGGCCGGGAGATACGCAGTATTTT. V and J are TRBV28 and TRBJ2-3, with 8 bases matching TRBD2. This CDR3 is 14 amino acids long. Germline CDR1 and CDR2: MDHEN and SYDVKM. J lost 5 bases, V lost 7 bases, and 8 bases had no gene match.

This rearrangement joins TRBV23-1 to TRBJ2-1; TRBD1 matches 9 bases. TRBV23-1 is known as an ORF, though its function is uncertain. The CDR3 consists of 21 residues. V gave up 0 bases and J gave up 3 bases; unmatched junction bases: 18. This CDR3 reads CASSQSPPMKQGAKLYNEQFF. The DNA of the CDR3 is TGCGCCAGCAGTCAATCGCCCCCTATGAAACAGGGGGCCAAACTCTACAATGAGCAGTTCTTC.

This rearrangement joins TRBV6-5 to TRBJ2-5; D gene ambiguous. CDR1 and CDR2 (germline): MNHEY, SVGAGI. V was shortened by 7 bases and J by 7 bases, with 16 bases between the two germline ends. The CDR3 sequence is 13 residues long. CDR3: CASIPNYGGTQYF. The CDR3 DNA is TGTGCCAGCATCCCGAACTATGGCGGGACCCAGTACTTC.

In this sample, this clone turned up a few times. CDR3 sequence: CASSQTGGPYEQYF. The CDR3 DNA reads TGTGCCAGCAGCCAAACGGGGGGACCCTACGAGCAGTACTTC. The chain joins TRBV4-2 to TRBJ2-7, with 7 bases lining up with TRBD2. CDR1 LGHNA and CDR2 YNFKEQ come from the germline V gene. Trimming cost V 2 bases and J 2 bases; bases outside gene matches: 3. The CDR3 runs to 14 residues.

This chain links TRBV6-5 with TRBJ2-3; no reliable D call. The CDR3 spans 13 residues. Trimming cost V 0 bases and J 6 bases, with 7 bases left between them. Germline V lookup: CDR1 MNHEY, CDR2 SVGAGI. This CDR3 reads CASSYSMGDTQYF. Here the CDR3 DNA reads TGTGCCAGCAGTTACTCGATGGGGGATACGCAGTATTTT.

This sequence joins TRBV19 and TRBJ2-7, with D tentatively TRBD1 or TRBD2 (5 bases each). Trimming stripped 5 bases from V and 6 bases from J, with 20 bases between. The CDR3 sequence is 15 residues long. CDR1 is LNHDA and CDR2 is SQIVND in the germline V gene (reference sequence). The CDR3 spells CASSPPREGVPEQYV. CDR3 nucleotide sequence: TGTGCCAGTAGTCCACCCCGGGAAGGGGTTCCCGAGCAGTACGTC.

There are many counts of this clone. V usage is TRBV29-1 and J usage is TRBJ2-7, with D perhaps TRBD1 (7 bases). The CDR3 extends over 12 amino acids. Germline V gene data show CDR1 as SQVTM and CDR2 as ANQGSEA. V was pared by 3 bases and J by 2 bases, with 8 bases between. The CDR3 nucleotides read TGCAGCGTTGACAGGGGGGCCTACGAGCAGTACGTC. Protein sequence: CSVDRGAYEQYV.

This clone has more than one count but fewer than ten. V is TRBV7-9 and J is TRBJ1-3, with 7 bases identical to TRBD1. Trimming cost V 4 bases and J 2 bases; bases outside gene matches: 2. The germline V gene has CDR1 SEHNR and CDR2 FQNEAQ (reference sequence). The CDR3 extends over 14 amino acids. This CDR3 reads CASSSDRAGNTIYF. CDR3 DNA: TGTGCCAGCAGCTCAGACAGGGCTGGAAACACCATATATTTT.

This clone was counted between two and nine times. The chain employs TRBV2 and TRBJ2-7, with D uncertain. Germline CDR1 SNHLY, CDR2 FYNNEI. The ends were cut back, 2 bases at V and 3 bases at J, with 5 bases in the middle. The CDR3 is made up of 12 amino acids. The CDR3 DNA sequence: TGTGCCAGCAGTGAAAGGAGCTACGAGCAGTACGTC. Its translation is CASSERSYEQYV.

The chain recombines TRBV2 with TRBJ2-3; D is possibly TRBD2 (6 bases). The germline CDR1 and CDR2 sequences are SNHLY and FYNNEI. V lost 8 bases to trimming and J lost 4 bases, with 10 bases between them. The CDR3 spans 12 residues. The chain's CDR3 is CASSWGADTQYF. The CDR3 DNA is TGTGCCAGCTCCTGGGGGGCAGATACGCAGTATTTT.

This clone was seen a handful of times. V and J are TRBV5-6 and TRBJ2-6, with 9 bases fitting TRBD1. Germline V gene lookup returns CDR1 SGHDT and CDR2 YYEEEE. The CDR3 consists of 17 residues. V was clipped by 5 bases and J by 4 bases; unmatched bases: 10. The CDR3 sequence: CASSLDTGGAGANVLTF. CDR3 DNA: TGTGCCAGCAGTCTTGATACAGGGGGCGCCGGGGCCAACGTCCTGACTTTC.